In this sample, the clone carrying this T cell receptor (beta chain) turned up a few times. In the same sample, other DNA sequences code for this CDR3. V lost 3 bases, J lost 1 base, and 6 bases lay in between. Germline V gives CDR1 SGHTA, CDR2 FQGNSA. The CDR3 has 13 amino acids. This sample was included in a study of shared clonotypes between healthy human individuals. Here immunoSEQ multiplex PCR was the method, and the copy in TCRdb shows in-frame clones only, minus some. Of about 490,000 clones listed, about 80% were seen once; the top ten hold 9.5% to 15%. The chain couples TRBV7-2 to TRBJ1-1, with D unresolved. The sequence was obtained from a woman aged 40-49 years in good health. Some clones in this sample may be carry-over from other donors' samples. Sequences were obtained from PBMCs. DNA of the CDR3: TGTGCCAGCAGCTTTGCAGGGAACACTGAAGCTTTCTTT. Encoded protein: CASSFAGNTEAFF. Full variable domain (missing parts from reference TRBV7-2 and TRBJ1-1): GAGVSQSPSNKVTEKGKDVELRCDPISGHTALYWYRQSLGQGLEFLIYFQGNSAPDKSGLPSDRFSAERTGGSVSTLTIQRTQQEDSAVYLCASSFAGNTEAFFGQGTRLTVV.